This T cell receptor (beta chain) appears in the sequencing data of a study of CD8+CD57+ T cells in acquired aplastic anemia. Across the study: Sorted cells (CD4+ and CD8+) yielded DNA amounts that averaged roughly 3.2 ug.

CDR1 and CDR2 from the germline V gene are LNHDA and SQIVND (reference sequence). CDR3 length: 13 residues. The V gene lost 6 bases and the J gene lost 2 bases, with 7 bases spanning the gap. This clonotype came up many times. Its antigen is as yet unknown. The study's findings and limits: Researchers report that twenty-nine CD8+ CDR3 sequences appeared in both patients and controls. Researchers reported that CD8+ Simpson's diversity was not significantly different in patients versus controls.

Researchers used genomic DNA as the template to profile TCR beta VDJ and CDR3. From the reads, TCRdb called clonotypes with MiXCR, one entry per CDR3 protein. The sample records 150,000 to 200,000 distinct CDR3 sequences, less than 65% being singletons. This receptor was taken from a human donor with severe aplastic anemia or a healthy control (not recorded which). The chain links TRBV19 to TRBJ2-2, with D unclear. The specimen was sorted CD4+, CD8+, or CD8+CD57+ T cells (not recorded which) from PBMCs. CDR3 coding DNA: TGTGCCAGTAGGCCCGATAACACCGGGGAGCTGTTTTTT. It codes for CASRPDNTGELFF.